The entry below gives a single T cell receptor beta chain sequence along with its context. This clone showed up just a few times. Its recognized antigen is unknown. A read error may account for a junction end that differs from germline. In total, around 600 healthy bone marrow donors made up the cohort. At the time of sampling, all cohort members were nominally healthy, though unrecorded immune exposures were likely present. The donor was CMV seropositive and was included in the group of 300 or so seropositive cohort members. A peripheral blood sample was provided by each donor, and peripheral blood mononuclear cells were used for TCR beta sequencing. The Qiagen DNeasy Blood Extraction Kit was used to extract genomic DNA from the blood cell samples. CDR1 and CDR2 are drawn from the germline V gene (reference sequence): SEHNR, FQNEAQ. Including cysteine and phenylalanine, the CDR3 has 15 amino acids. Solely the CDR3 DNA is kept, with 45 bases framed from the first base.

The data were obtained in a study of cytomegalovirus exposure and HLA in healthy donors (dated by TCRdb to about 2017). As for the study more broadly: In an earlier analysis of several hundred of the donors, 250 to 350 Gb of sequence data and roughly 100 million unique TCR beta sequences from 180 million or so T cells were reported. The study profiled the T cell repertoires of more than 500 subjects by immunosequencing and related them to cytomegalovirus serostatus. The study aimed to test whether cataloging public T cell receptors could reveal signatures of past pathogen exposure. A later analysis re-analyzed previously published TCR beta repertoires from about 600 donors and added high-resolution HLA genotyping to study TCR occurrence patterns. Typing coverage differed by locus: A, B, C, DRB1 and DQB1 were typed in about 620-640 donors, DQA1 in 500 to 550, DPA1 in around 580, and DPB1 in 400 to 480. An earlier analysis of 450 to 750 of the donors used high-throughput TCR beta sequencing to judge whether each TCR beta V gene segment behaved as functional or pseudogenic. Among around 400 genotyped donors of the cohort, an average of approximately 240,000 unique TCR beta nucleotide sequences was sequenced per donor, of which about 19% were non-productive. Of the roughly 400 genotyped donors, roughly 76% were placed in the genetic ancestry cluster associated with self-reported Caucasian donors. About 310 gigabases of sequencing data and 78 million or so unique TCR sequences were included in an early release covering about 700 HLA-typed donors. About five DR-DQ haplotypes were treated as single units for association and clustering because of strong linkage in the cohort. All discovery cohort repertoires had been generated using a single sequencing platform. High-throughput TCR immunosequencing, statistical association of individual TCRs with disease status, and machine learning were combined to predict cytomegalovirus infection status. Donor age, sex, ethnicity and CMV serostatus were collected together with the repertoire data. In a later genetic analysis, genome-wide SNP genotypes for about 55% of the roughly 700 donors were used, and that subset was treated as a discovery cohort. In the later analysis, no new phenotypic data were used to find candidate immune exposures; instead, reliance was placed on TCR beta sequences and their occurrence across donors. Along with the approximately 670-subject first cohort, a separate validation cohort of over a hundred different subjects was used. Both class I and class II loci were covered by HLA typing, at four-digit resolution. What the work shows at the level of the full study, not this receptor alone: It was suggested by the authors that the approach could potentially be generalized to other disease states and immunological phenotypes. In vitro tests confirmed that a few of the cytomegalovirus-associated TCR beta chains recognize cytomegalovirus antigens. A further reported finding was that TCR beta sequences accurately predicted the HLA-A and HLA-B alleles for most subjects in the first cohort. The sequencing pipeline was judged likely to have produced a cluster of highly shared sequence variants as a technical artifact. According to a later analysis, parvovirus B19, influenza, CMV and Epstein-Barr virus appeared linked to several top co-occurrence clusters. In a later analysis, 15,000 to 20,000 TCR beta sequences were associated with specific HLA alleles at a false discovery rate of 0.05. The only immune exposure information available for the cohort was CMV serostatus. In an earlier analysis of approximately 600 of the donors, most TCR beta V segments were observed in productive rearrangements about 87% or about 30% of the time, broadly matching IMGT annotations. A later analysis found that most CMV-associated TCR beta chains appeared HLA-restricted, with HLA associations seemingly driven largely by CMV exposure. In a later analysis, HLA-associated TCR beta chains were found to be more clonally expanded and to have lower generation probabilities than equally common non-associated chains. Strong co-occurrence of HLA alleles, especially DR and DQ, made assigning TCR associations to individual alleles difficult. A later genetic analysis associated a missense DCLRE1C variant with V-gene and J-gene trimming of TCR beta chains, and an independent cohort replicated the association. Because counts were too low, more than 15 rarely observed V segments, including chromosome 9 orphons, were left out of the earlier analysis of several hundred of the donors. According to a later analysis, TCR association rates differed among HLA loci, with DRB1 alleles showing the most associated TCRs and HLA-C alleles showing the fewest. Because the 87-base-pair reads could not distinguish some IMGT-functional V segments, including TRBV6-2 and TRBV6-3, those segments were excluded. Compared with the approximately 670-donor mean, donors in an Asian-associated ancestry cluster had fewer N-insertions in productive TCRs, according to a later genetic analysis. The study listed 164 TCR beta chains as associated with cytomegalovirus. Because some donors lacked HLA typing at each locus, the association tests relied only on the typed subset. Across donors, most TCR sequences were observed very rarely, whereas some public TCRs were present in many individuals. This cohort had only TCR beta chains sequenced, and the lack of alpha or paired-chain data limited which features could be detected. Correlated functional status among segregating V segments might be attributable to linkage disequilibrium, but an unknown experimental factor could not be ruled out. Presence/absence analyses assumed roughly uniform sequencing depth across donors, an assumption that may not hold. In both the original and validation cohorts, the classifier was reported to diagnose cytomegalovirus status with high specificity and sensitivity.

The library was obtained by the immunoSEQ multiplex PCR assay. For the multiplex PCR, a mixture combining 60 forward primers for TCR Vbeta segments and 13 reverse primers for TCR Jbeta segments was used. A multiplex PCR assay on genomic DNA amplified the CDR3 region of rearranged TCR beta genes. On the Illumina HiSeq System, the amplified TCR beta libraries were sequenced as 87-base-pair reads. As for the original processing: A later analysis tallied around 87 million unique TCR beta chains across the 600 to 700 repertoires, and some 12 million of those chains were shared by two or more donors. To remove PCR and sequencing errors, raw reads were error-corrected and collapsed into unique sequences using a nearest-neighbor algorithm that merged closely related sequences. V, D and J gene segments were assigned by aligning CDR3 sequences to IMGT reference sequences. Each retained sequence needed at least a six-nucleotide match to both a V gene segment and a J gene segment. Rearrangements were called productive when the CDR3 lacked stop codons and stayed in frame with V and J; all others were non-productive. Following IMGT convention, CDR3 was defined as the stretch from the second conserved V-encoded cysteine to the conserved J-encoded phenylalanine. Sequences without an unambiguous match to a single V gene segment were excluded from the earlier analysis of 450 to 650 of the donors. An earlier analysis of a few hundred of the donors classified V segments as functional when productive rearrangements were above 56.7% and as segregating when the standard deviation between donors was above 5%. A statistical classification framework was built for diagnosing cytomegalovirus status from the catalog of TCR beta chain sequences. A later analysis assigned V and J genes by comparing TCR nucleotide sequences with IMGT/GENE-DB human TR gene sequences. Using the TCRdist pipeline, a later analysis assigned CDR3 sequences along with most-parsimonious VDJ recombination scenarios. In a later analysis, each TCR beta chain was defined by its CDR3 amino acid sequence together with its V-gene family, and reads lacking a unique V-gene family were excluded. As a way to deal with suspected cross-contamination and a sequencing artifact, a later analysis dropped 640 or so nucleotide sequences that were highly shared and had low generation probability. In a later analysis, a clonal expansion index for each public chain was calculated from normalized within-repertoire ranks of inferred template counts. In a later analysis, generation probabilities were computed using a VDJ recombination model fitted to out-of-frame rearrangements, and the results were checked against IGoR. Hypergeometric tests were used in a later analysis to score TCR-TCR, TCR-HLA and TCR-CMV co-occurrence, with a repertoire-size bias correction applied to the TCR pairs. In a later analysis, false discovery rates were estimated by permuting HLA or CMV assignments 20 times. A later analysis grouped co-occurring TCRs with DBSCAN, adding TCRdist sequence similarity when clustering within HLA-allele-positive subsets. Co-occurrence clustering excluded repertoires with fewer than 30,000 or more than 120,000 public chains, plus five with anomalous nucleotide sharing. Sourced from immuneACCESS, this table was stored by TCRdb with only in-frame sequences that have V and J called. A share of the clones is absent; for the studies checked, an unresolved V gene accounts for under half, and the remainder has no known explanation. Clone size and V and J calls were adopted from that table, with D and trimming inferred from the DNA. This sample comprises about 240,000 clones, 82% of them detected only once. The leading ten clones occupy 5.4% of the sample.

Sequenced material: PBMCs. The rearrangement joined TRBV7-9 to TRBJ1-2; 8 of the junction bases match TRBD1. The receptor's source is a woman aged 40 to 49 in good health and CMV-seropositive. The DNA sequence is TGTTCCAGCAGCCTACCGGGACAGGAGGGCTATGGCTACACCTTC. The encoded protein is CSSSLPGQEGYGYTF.